This T cell receptor beta chain was profiled in a study of blood T cell repertoires in COVID-19. Authors' methods: Amplification with reference gene primers provided the estimates of nucleated cell counts. Only in-frame clones appear in the TCRdb table, and some are missing; sequencing was by immunoSEQ multiplex PCR. V, J and clone size reflect that table, while D and trimming were determined from the DNA. The sample has 210,000 or so clones, roughly four fifths seen once. The germline V and J ends were trimmed by 6 bases and 8 bases, with 19 bases remaining between them. There are 14 residues in the CDR3. Germline CDR1 reads MNHEY; CDR2 reads SVGAGI.

The chain combines TRBV6-5 with TRBJ1-2; TRBD1 is a possible D gene (6 bases). Input material: peripheral blood. The receptor comes from a woman in her 70s with active or convalescent COVID-19. CDR3 protein: CASRTTGEQGGYTF. The DNA of the CDR3 is TGTGCCAGCAGGACGACAGGAGAACAAGGGGGCTACACCTTC.